The 26 T cell receptor beta chains below were found in one sample sequenced in a study of blood T cell repertoires in COVID-19. TCRdb's copy holds only in-frame clones and misses some; the assay was immunoSEQ multiplex PCR. The sample consists of roughly 250,000 clones, around 85% of them appearing once. Sequenced material: peripheral blood. These receptors all stem from an elderly woman with acute or convalescent COVID-19.

The chain combines TRBV18 with TRBJ1-1, with D perhaps TRBD1 (5 bases). The CDR3 length is 15 residues. With 2 bases removed from V and 1 base from J, the gap between germline ends came to 11 bases. Germline V gene lookup returns CDR1 KGHSH and CDR2 LQKENI. CDR3 loop: CASSPGLGGNTEAFF. The DNA of the CDR3 is TGTGCCAGCTCACCAGGTCTGGGGGGGAACACTGAAGCTTTCTTT.

The rearrangement uses TRBV7-9 and TRBJ1-4; a weak D match, TRBD1 (6 bases). The CDR3 runs 14 residues. Trimming removed 5 bases from V and 6 bases from J, with 13 bases in between. From germline, CDR1 is SEHNR and CDR2 FQNEAQ (reference sequence). The CDR3, as DNA: TGTGCCAGCAGCCGCACGGGGGGCGATGAAAAACTGTTTTTT. This translates into CASSRTGGDEKLFF.

The chain uses TRBV6-1 and TRBJ2-2; D unclear. Germline assignment: CDR1 MNHNS and CDR2 SASEGT. This CDR3 is built from 14 residues. V lost 1 base, J lost 6 bases, and 9 bases lay in between. The CDR3 region is CASSEEHHAGELFF. CDR3 DNA sequence: TGTGCCAGCAGTGAAGAACACCACGCCGGGGAGCTGTTTTTT.

The chain carries TRBV9 and TRBJ2-7, with TRBD2 matching over 10 bases. Per the germline V gene, CDR1 is SGDLS and CDR2 is YYNGEE. Trimming cost V 3 bases and J 1 base; bases outside gene matches: 4. The CDR3 sequence is 15 residues long. The DNA of the CDR3 is TGTGCCAGCAGCGCAAGCGGGGGGGATTCCTACGAGCAGTACTTC. Encoded protein: CASSASGGDSYEQYF.

The chain uses TRBV18 and TRBJ2-5; TRBD1 aligns across 8 bases. The germline gives CDR1 KGHSH, CDR2 LQKENI. The length of the CDR3 is 16 residues. The V and J ends lost 5 bases and 5 bases, in that order; junction bases with no gene match: 13. CDR3 loop: CASSAQRTGILETQYF. CDR3 nucleotide sequence: TGTGCCAGCTCAGCACAAAGGACAGGGATATTGGAGACCCAGTACTTC.

This chain connects TRBV7-2 to TRBJ2-1, with 8 bases matching TRBD1. The CDR3 sequence is 14 residues long. V shed 8 bases and J 6 bases; nucleotides not matched to a gene: 9. Germline V CDR1 and CDR2: SGHTA, FQGNSA. DNA for the CDR3: TGTGCCAGCGACTGGGGGGACAGGACCAATGAGCAGTTCTTC. Protein product: CASDWGDRTNEQFF.

The CDR3 loop is CASSWDRANTGELFF. The CDR3, as DNA: TGTGCCAGCAGCTGGGACAGGGCGAACACCGGGGAGCTGTTTTTT. The genes are TRBV11-2 and TRBJ2-2, with 9 bases matching TRBD1. V shed 4 bases, J shed 0 bases, and the junction held 0 bases outside the gene matches. The V gene's germline CDR1 is SGHAT and CDR2 FQNNGV. The length of the CDR3 is 15 residues.

This clone has a single count. The chain combines TRBV7-8 with TRBJ1-4; the match to TRBD1 covers 8 bases. The CDR3 has 14 amino acids. V shed 4 bases and J 7 bases; nucleotides not matched to a gene: 5. CDR1 is SGHVS and CDR2 is FQNEAQ in the germline V gene. In DNA, the CDR3 is TGTGCCAGCAGCTCCCTCGGACAGGGTGAAAAACTGTTTTTT. Its translation: CASSSLGQGEKLFF.

This clone was observed a single time. V is TRBV28 and J is TRBJ2-2, with TRBD2 as a possible D gene (6 bases). Trimming cost V 4 bases and J 3 bases, with 21 bases left between them. The germline gives CDR1 MDHEN, CDR2 SYDVKM. The CDR3 loop spans 18 amino acids. CDR3 in DNA: TGTGCCAGCAGTTCCCGTTTAGGAGGGTTAAGATACACCGGGGAGCTGTTTTTT. It yields the protein CASSSRLGGLRYTGELFF.

The chain uses TRBV28 and TRBJ1-3; D not resolved. This CDR3 comprises 14 residues. The germline V gene encodes CDR1 MDHEN and CDR2 SYDVKM. Trimming took 3 bases from V and 0 from J, leaving 6 bases between them. CDR3 nucleotide sequence: TGTGCCAGCAGTTTCAGGCACTCTGGAAACACCATATATTTT. Residues: CASSFRHSGNTIYF.

About this clone itself: Other DNA sequences of this sample code for an identical CDR3. V and J are TRBV5-1 and TRBJ2-7, with 8 bases lining up with TRBD1. Germline V gene data show CDR1 as SGHRS and CDR2 as YFSETQ. CDR3 size: 15 residues. V lost 4 bases and J lost 3; bases outside the gene matches: 9. CDR3 region: CASSPDRGSLYEQYF. CDR3 bases: TGCGCCAGCAGCCCCGACAGGGGTTCGCTCTACGAGCAGTACTTC. Full variable domain (outside the CDR3, taken from reference TRBV5-1 and TRBJ2-7): KAGVTQTPRYLIKTRGQQVTLSCSPISGHRSVSWYQQTPGQGLQFLFEYFSETQRNKGNFPGRFSGRQFSNSRSEMNVSTLELGDSALYLCASSPDRGSLYEQYFGPGTRLTVT.

The chain's CDR3 is CASRETGGLEQFF. The DNA for the CDR3 is TGTGCCAGCAGAGAGACAGGGGGCCTTGAGCAGTTCTTC. The J gene is TRBJ2-1, the V gene TRBV27; 10 bases align to TRBD1. The germline CDR1 and CDR2 sequences are MNHEY and SMNVEV (reference sequence). The CDR3 extends over 13 amino acids. J lost 9 bases, V lost 6 bases, and 5 bases had no gene match.

The chain joins TRBV23-1 to TRBJ1-6; D is unresolved. TRBV23-1 is known as an ORF, though its function is uncertain. The germline V and J ends were trimmed by 3 bases and 0 bases, with 12 bases remaining between them. This CDR3 spans 17 amino acids. CDR3 in amino acids: CASSHLWRSSYNSPLHF. In nucleotides, the CDR3 is TGCGCCAGCAGTCATCTCTGGAGGAGCTCCTATAATTCACCCCTCCACTTT.

V gene TRBV6-5 combines with J gene TRBJ1-1; 9 nucleotides match TRBD1. The CDR3 runs to 14 residues. V lost 6 bases, J lost 4 bases, and 6 bases stayed unmatched. Germline assignment: CDR1 MNHEY and CDR2 SVGAGI. As DNA, the CDR3 is TGTGCCAGCAGGGGGACAGGGAGGATCACTGAAGCTTTCTTT. Amino acids: CASRGTGRITEAFF.

The table lists this clone with a count of one. V usage is TRBV30 and J usage is TRBJ1-1; perhaps TRBD1 as D (5 bases). V was cut by 2 bases and J by 3 bases, with 10 bases left in between. The length of the CDR3 is 13 residues. From germline, CDR1 is GTSNPN and CDR2 SVGIG (reference sequence). CDR3 sequence (DNA): TGTGCCTGGAGTAACCAGGGTTACACTGAAGCTTTCTTT. This translates into CAWSNQGYTEAFF.

The genes are TRBV5-1 and TRBJ2-1; 8 nucleotides match TRBD1. The CDR3 totals 15 residues. Germline CDR1 is SGHRS and CDR2 is YFSETQ. V lost 0 bases, J lost 10 bases, and 9 bases stayed unmatched. The CDR3 bases are TGCGCCAGCAGCTTGGCCGCCGGGACAGGCAAAGAGCAGTTCTTC. Protein sequence: CASSLAAGTGKEQFF.

The chain employs TRBV24-1 and TRBJ2-5; 9 bases align to TRBD2. Losses at the gene ends were 4 bases for V and 0 bases for J; bases not matched to a gene: 8. The CDR3 is 17 residues long. Germline V gene lookup returns CDR1 KGHDR and CDR2 SFDVKD. The DNA for the CDR3 is TGTGCCACCAGTGACGCTAGCGGGGCCAAGCACCAAGAGACCCAGTACTTC. It codes for CATSDASGAKHQETQYF.

This chain uses TRBV6-5 with TRBJ2-3; possible D gene TRBD2, 6 bases. Germline CDR1 is MNHEY and CDR2 is SVGAGI. V gave up 4 bases and J gave up 1 base, with 12 bases separating them. The CDR3 runs 15 residues. CDR3 loop: CASSSAGLRTDTQYF. The CDR3 nucleotides read TGTGCCAGCAGTTCCGCGGGGCTTCGCACAGATACGCAGTATTTT.

This clone was seen a handful of times. The chain carries TRBV14 and TRBJ1-1; tentatively, D is TRBD1 (5 bases). V lost 7 bases and J 2 bases, leaving 20 bases between the germline ends. The CDR3 contains 16 residues. Germline V CDR1 and CDR2: SGHDN, FVKESK. DNA of the CDR3: TGTGCCAGCAAAAAACTATCGGGGGGGACTAACACTGAAGCTTTCTTT. Translated: CASKKLSGGTNTEAFF. Full variable domain (outside the CDR3, taken from reference TRBV14 and TRBJ1-1): EAGVTQFPSHSVIEKGQTVTLRCDPISGHDNLYWYRRVMGKEIKFLLHFVKESKQDESGMPNNRFLAERTGGTYSTLKVQPAELEDSGVYFCASKKLSGGTNTEAFFGQGTRLTVV.

This clone was counted a few times. The V and J genes are TRBV12-3 or TRBV12-4 and TRBJ2-2; 8 bases map to TRBD1. V shed 8 bases and J 4 bases; nucleotides not matched to a gene: 3. The CDR3 spans 13 residues. The CDR3 nucleotides are TGTGCCAGCGACACAGGGGGCACCGGGGAGCTGTTTTTT. Translation gives CASDTGGTGELFF.

The V and J genes are TRBV5-5 and TRBJ2-3, with TRBD2 as a possible D gene (6 bases). V lost 6 bases, J lost 1 base, and 9 bases lay in between. The CDR3 has 13 amino acids. Germline loops: CDR1 SGHKS, CDR2 YYEKEE (reference sequence). The CDR3 spells CASIRGGTDTQYF. CDR3 nucleotide sequence: TGTGCCAGCATCCGCGGGGGCACAGATACGCAGTATTTT.

The V call is TRBV5-1, the J call TRBJ2-5; perhaps TRBD1 as D (6 bases). Germline V gene lookup returns CDR1 SGHRS and CDR2 YFSETQ. This CDR3 is built from 14 residues. V was cut by 3 bases and J by 5 bases, with 14 bases left in between. The CDR3 nucleotides are TGCGCCAGCAGCTCACAGGGACCCCGGGAGACCCAGTACTTC. Protein: CASSSQGPRETQYF. Variable domain in full (rest from reference TRBV5-1 and TRBJ2-5): KAGVTQTPRYLIKTRGQQVTLSCSPISGHRSVSWYQQTPGQGLQFLFEYFSETQRNKGNFPGRFSGRQFSNSRSEMNVSTLELGDSALYLCASSSQGPRETQYFGPGTRLLVL.

The rearrangement links TRBV28 to TRBJ1-1; possibly TRBD1 for D (6 bases). V gave up 8 bases and J gave up 3 bases, with 13 bases separating them. CDR3 size: 13 residues. Germline CDR1 MDHEN, CDR2 SYDVKM. The CDR3 here is CASQGRRYTEAFF. The CDR3 nucleotides read TGTGCCAGCCAGGGGCGACGGTACACTGAAGCTTTCTTT.

This chain links TRBV7-2 with TRBJ1-6; 8 bases are shared with TRBD1. With 5 bases clipped from V and 9 bases from J, the junction kept 6 bases outside the gene matches. Germline CDR1 SGHTA, CDR2 FQGNSA. CDR3 length: 14 amino acids. The CDR3 DNA follows: TGTGCCAGCAGCCCTGACAGGGGTCGTTCACCCCTCCACTTT. Protein product: CASSPDRGRSPLHF.

This chain connects TRBV27 to TRBJ2-4; D perhaps matches TRBD2 (6 bases). Germline CDR1 and CDR2: MNHEY and SMNVEV (reference sequence). The CDR3 extends over 19 amino acids. With 3 bases removed from V and 2 bases from J, the gap between germline ends came to 23 bases. DNA of the CDR3: TGTGCCAGCAGTTTGGGACTTCCTTTTCAGCCGGGGTCCAAAAACATTCAGTACTTC. Amino acids: CASSLGLPFQPGSKNIQYF.

The V and J genes are TRBV15 and TRBJ2-1, with TRBD2 as a possible D gene (6 bases). Trimming cost V 5 bases and J 0 bases, with 32 bases left between them. The V gene's germline CDR1 is LNHNV and CDR2 YYDKDF (reference sequence). The CDR3 runs to 22 residues. CDR3 bases: TGTGCCACCAGCTACCCCGGGGATAGGCTGGGGGGAATACTAGGCTCCTACAATGAGCAGTTCTTC. Protein sequence: CATSYPGDRLGGILGSYNEQFF.